A single sample gave rise to the 7 T cell receptor beta chains below, sequenced in a study of molecular identifiers for immune sequencing clone quantification. One entry per CDR3 protein, called by TCRdb with MiXCR from the PCR reads. The sample holds 550,000 to 750,000 distinct CDR3 sequences, roughly 21% seen once. Input material: naive CD8+ T cells from blood, with Jurkat cell RNA spiked in. The subset: FACS-sorted CD8+CD4-CCR7+CD45RA+ naive T cells. The receptors shown here come from a human donor in good health. Some libraries in this study had Jurkat cell RNA spiked in.

This clonotype was seen repeatedly, ten times or more. The rearrangement joins TRBV6-1 to TRBJ1-1; D possibly corresponds to TRBD1 (6 bases). From germline, CDR1 is MNHNS and CDR2 SASEGT. This CDR3 spans 16 amino acids. Trimming cost V 3 bases and J 1 base, with 15 bases left between them. CDR3 DNA: TGTGCCAGCAGTGATGTCGGTTGGGGGCAGAACACTGAAGCTTTCTTT. It encodes CASSDVGWGQNTEAFF.

This clonotype occurred many times. The chain joins TRBV5-1 to TRBJ1-1, with D unclear. Germline-derived CDR1 and CDR2 are SGHRS and YFSETQ. The CDR3 covers 18 residues. Deletions cut 0 bases from V and 1 base from J, with 19 bases between. The CDR3 region has the DNA TGCGCCAGCAGCTTGGTTGGATTATCGGCCAGCACGAACACTGAAGCTTTCTTT. Amino acid sequence: CASSLVGLSASTNTEAFF.

V is TRBV5-4 and J is TRBJ2-7; D is perhaps TRBD2 (7 bases). Between the trimmed V and J ends, which lost 4 bases and 9 bases, there was a span of 17 bases. Germline assignment: CDR1 SGHNT and CDR2 YYREEE (reference sequence). This CDR3 has 13 residues. CDR3 sequence: CASSPGWGGGQYF. DNA for the CDR3: TGTGCCAGCAGCCCCGGATGGGGGGGCGGGCAGTACTTC.

In its sample, this clonotype was seen many times. A junction boundary mismatches the germline segment, possibly from a read error. The J gene is TRBJ1-6, the V gene TRBV27; D is ambiguous. CDR3 length: 15 residues. CDR1 is MNHEY and CDR2 is SMNVEV in the germline V gene (reference sequence). Here the CDR3 reads CASSVSGYYNSPLHF. Here the CDR3 DNA reads TGTGCCAGCAGTGTATCAGGATACTATAATTCACCCCTCCACTTT.

A word on this clonotype: This may be a read error: a much more frequent sequence differs by one nucleotide. The V and J genes are TRBV19 and TRBJ2-7, with D perhaps TRBD2 (6 bases). CDR3 length equals 12 residues. CDR1 is LNHDA, CDR2 SQIVND, per germline (reference sequence). Here the CDR3 reads CASSYISGEQHF. The CDR3 coding sequence is TGTGCCAGTAGTTACATTTCGGGGGAGCAGCACTTC.

This clonotype has a handful of counts. V gene TRBV27 combines with J gene TRBJ2-2; D is ambiguous. V lost 1 base and J 5 bases, leaving 17 bases between the germline ends. The CDR3 extends over 17 amino acids. Germline-derived CDR1 and CDR2 are MNHEY and SMNVEV (reference sequence). CDR3 in amino acids: CASSLYRSSPVTGELFF. The CDR3 bases are TGTGCCAGCAGTTTATACAGATCGTCGCCCGTAACCGGGGAGCTGTTTTTT.

This clonotype was counted many times. The CDR3 region is CASSYAGIYEQYF. The CDR3 DNA reads TGTGCCAGCAGTTACGCGGGGATCTACGAGCAGTACTTC. This chain joins TRBV6-2 or TRBV6-3 and TRBJ2-7; D is perhaps TRBD2 (6 bases). CDR3 length: 13 residues. The V end was cut by 2 bases, the J end by 3 bases, with 8 bases between. From germline, CDR1 is MNHEY and CDR2 SVGEGT.